The 7 T cell receptor beta chains below come from one sample, sequenced in a study of shared T cell receptors in the human thymus. Assay: immunoSEQ multiplex PCR; the TCRdb copy retains only in-frame clones and omits some. The data contain more than 550,000 clones, roughly 85% of them singletons. The same sample was also studied in work on human thymus T cells.

The material sequenced was thymocytes. The receptor set was obtained from a girl in the first two years of life with a congenital heart defect.

This clone was seen only once. This chain links TRBV11-2 with TRBJ2-3; 12 nucleotides line up with TRBD2. The CDR3 is 17 residues long. Losses at the gene ends were 5 bases for V and 4 bases for J; bases not matched to a gene: 10. Germline-derived CDR1 and CDR2 are SGHAT and FQNNGV. This CDR3 reads CASSIGETSGGSDTQYF. CDR3 nucleotide sequence: TGTGCCAGCAGCATTGGTGAGACTAGCGGGGGCTCAGATACGCAGTATTTT.

This clone has more than one count but fewer than ten. The junction departs from the called germline gene at one end, perhaps through a read error. The V gene is TRBV4-2, the J gene TRBJ2-5; maybe TRBD2 (7 bases). The CDR3 has 15 amino acids. Germline CDR1 LGHNA, CDR2 YNFKEQ. CDR3 loop: CASTQTRGAGETQYF. The CDR3 coding sequence is TGTGCCAGCACCCAAACACGGGGGGCGGGGGAGACCCAGTACTTC.

The chain recombines TRBV5-8 with TRBJ1-2; TRBD1 matches at 7 bases. The CDR3 extends over 16 amino acids. J gave up 7 bases and V 2 bases, and 14 bases lay outside the gene matches. Germline CDR1 SGHTS, CDR2 YDEGEE. The CDR3 loop is CASSFPLGQRRTGYTF. CDR3 sequence (DNA): TGTGCCAGCAGCTTTCCCCTGGGACAGAGGAGGACTGGCTACACCTTC. The complete variable domain, with remaining parts taken from reference TRBV5-8 and TRBJ1-2, reads EAGVTQSPTHLIKTRGQQATLRCSPISGHTSVYWYQQALGLGLQFLLWYDEGEERNRGNFPPRFSGRQFPNYSSELNVNALELEDSALYLCASSFPLGQRRTGYTFGSGTRLTVV.

The DNA of the CDR3 is TGTGCCATCAGTGAGCTTCGTTTGCGGAGCTCTGGAAACACCATATATTTT. Amino acids: CAISELRLRSSGNTIYF. The V and J genes are TRBV10-3 and TRBJ1-3; D call uncertain. The CDR3 extends over 17 amino acids. Germline V gene lookup returns CDR1 ENHRY and CDR2 SYGVKD. The V gene lost 2 bases and the J gene lost 0 bases, with 14 bases spanning the gap.

The chain joins TRBV12-5 to TRBJ1-1, with D perhaps matching TRBD1 (6 bases). Trimming stripped 0 bases from V and 5 bases from J, with 22 bases between. This CDR3 region has 18 residues. Per germline, CDR1 LGHNT and CDR2 FRNRAP. CDR3 region: CASGLVNRNQGKGTEAFF. CDR3 in DNA: TGTGCTAGTGGTTTGGTAAACCGGAACCAGGGGAAAGGGACTGAAGCTTTCTTT.

The rearrangement links TRBV11-2 to TRBJ1-1, with 8 bases fitting TRBD1. J was trimmed by 0 bases and V by 5 bases; bases with no gene match: 11. This CDR3 is 17 amino acids long. The V gene's germline CDR1 is SGHAT and CDR2 FQNNGV. CDR3 residues: CASSLCTEDRVNTEAFF. The CDR3 DNA sequence: TGTGCCAGCAGCCTTTGCACAGAGGACAGGGTGAACACTGAAGCTTTCTTT.

The chain combines TRBV30 with TRBJ1-5; maybe TRBD1 (6 bases). The V gene lost 1 base and the J gene lost 0 bases, with 13 bases spanning the gap. This CDR3 is 16 amino acids long. CDR1 is GTSNPN, CDR2 SVGIG, per germline (reference sequence). CDR3 sequence (DNA): TGTGCCTGGAGTGCACAGGGCGAGCATAGCAATCAGCCCCAGCATTTT. Its translation: CAWSAQGEHSNQPQHF.